This T cell receptor beta chain appears in the sequencing data of a study of T cells in Graves' hyperthyroidism and ophthalmopathy. Amplification targeted TCR beta CDR3 regions from RNA transcripts. Researchers ran a first-round RT-PCR on the TCR CDR3 using the HTBI primer set. TCRdb re-analysed the multiplex PCR reads in MiXCR, keeping a single row per CDR3 protein. The sample records roughly 280,000 distinct CDR3 sequences, 22% being singletons. The V gene's germline CDR1 is SGHKS and CDR2 YYEKEE (reference sequence). Trimming cost V 4 bases and J 8 bases, with 18 bases left between them. The CDR3 is 15 residues long. Findings and caveats of the study: In simple terms, a model built on 13 V-J features told ophthalmopathy apart from stable hyperthyroidism. Among clonotypes expanded in thyroid above 0.001, most were also found in blood.

This clonotype was counted a few times. Antigen specificity is unknown. At least 3 on the Clinical Activity Score was recorded for ophthalmopathy patients, who also had NOSPECS grade at least 4 and duration under 3 months. This receptor was identified in a man aged 30 to 45 with Graves' ophthalmopathy. Specimen: blood. The rearrangement joins TRBV5-5 to TRBJ1-4, with no clear D. The DNA for the CDR3 is TGTGCCAGCAGCCCGGAACCCGGTCGTCGGGAAAAACTGTTTTTT. Protein sequence: CASSPEPGRREKLFF.